Listed below are T cell receptor beta chains from one sample, sequenced in a study of beta chain features in type 1 diabetes. Profiling relied on immunoSEQ multiplex PCR, and the TCRdb table lists in-frame clones only, not all of them. The sample lists approximately 44,000 clones, 51% occurring once. Source material: Tregs from blood. The receptors were sampled from a woman aged 18 to 35 in good health. The CDR3 runs from the conserved cysteine through the conserved F or W. D genes are given only for firm matches. The listing skips clone size in some rows; elsewhere it reads once, few, many or a size class.

j_call v_call clone_size d_call cdr3_aa cdr3_nt
TRBJ1-2 TRBV6-1 . TRBD1 CASSQVDRVYGYTF TGTGCCAGCAGCCAAGTAGACAGGGTTTATGGCTACACCTTC
TRBJ2-5 TRBV7-3 few . CASSPSQETQYF TGTGCCAGCAGCCCGAGCCAAGAGACCCAGTACTTC
TRBJ2-7 TRBV11-2 medium-sized . CASSLMSRSYEQYF TGTGCCAGCAGCTTGATGTCCAGGTCCTACGAGCAGTACTTC
TRBJ2-7 TRBV29-1 few TRBD2 CSAEFGSGIQYEQYF TGCAGCGCCGAGTTTGGTAGCGGGATCCAATACGAGCAGTACTTC
TRBJ2-3 TRBV18 once TRBD2 CASSRGLATSTDTQYF TGTGCCAGCTCACGGGGACTAGCGACTAGCACAGATACGCAGTATTTT
TRBJ2-1 TRBV29-1 . TRBD1 CSVSQGVTNEQFF TGCAGCGTTTCCCAGGGGGTAACTAATGAGCAGTTCTTC
TRBJ1-1 TRBV11-2 . TRBD1 CASSLLTTGAGTEAFF TGTGCCAGCAGCTTACTCACTACAGGGGCAGGCACTGAAGCTTTCTTT
TRBJ2-3 TRBV2 . . CASRSRQTDTQYF TGTGCCAGCAGGTCACGTCAGACAGATACGCAGTATTTT
TRBJ2-7 TRBV7-2 . TRBD2 CASSLLAGRSYEQYF TGTGCCAGCAGTCTCCTAGCGGGACGTTCCTACGAGCAGTACTTC
TRBJ1-2 TRBV28 . TRBD1 CASSRQGGYGYTF TGTGCCAGTTCCCGACAGGGTGGCTATGGCTACACCTTC
TRBJ1-1 TRBV6-5 . . CASSLQALHTEAFF TGTGCCAGCAGTTTGCAGGCTCTGCACACTGAAGCTTTCTTT
TRBJ2-7 TRBV5-1 . TRBD1 CASSYSGQGAHEQYF TGCGCCAGCAGCTACTCGGGACAGGGGGCACACGAGCAGTACTTC
TRBJ2-3 TRBV6-5 . . CASTRTGTDTQYF TGTGCCAGCACCCGGACAGGCACAGATACGCAGTATTTT
TRBJ2-1 TRBV29-1 few TRBD2 CSVVLLAGATEQFF TGCAGCGTTGTTCTGCTAGCGGGGGCAACGGAGCAGTTCTTC
TRBJ2-7 TRBV5-1 . . CASSLEMAVLSYEQYF TGCGCCAGCAGCTTGGAAATGGCGGTACTATCCTACGAGCAGTACTTC
TRBJ1-1 TRBV28 once TRBD1 CASSSPGDRGVLNTEAFF TGTGCCAGCAGTTCACCCGGGGACAGGGGAGTTTTGAACACTGAAGCTTTCTTT
TRBJ2-6 TRBV4-2 . TRBD1 CASSRDRGAGANVLTF TGTGCCAGCAGCCGGGACAGGGGTGCTGGGGCCAACGTCCTGACTTTC
TRBJ1-1 TRBV18 . . CASSPPAGVRNTEAFF TGTGCCAGCTCACCACCGGCAGGGGTAAGGAACACTGAAGCTTTCTTT
TRBJ2-7 TRBV7-2 . . CASSYVGGPKYEQYF TGTGCCAGCAGCTACGTCGGGGGACCGAAGTACGAGCAGTACTTC
TRBJ2-4 TRBV5-4 medium-sized TRBD1 CASSTGTDLAKNIQYF TGTGCCAGCAGCACCGGGACAGACTTAGCCAAAAACATTCAGTACTTC
TRBJ2-3 TRBV9 . . CASSEQGYSWGTDTQYF TGTGCCAGCAGCGAACAGGGATACAGCTGGGGCACAGATACGCAGTATTTT
TRBJ2-5 TRBV7-1 . . CASSLNQGRETQYF TGTGCCAGCAGCTTAAATCAGGGGAGAGAGACCCAGTACTTC
TRBJ1-1 TRBV5-4 . . CASSFQGLPEAFF TGTGCCAGCAGCTTCCAGGGTTTGCCTGAAGCTTTCTTT
TRBJ1-2 TRBV6-5 . . CASSSGLGDLNYGYTF TGTGCCAGCAGTTCAGGGTTAGGTGATCTTAACTATGGCTACACCTTC
TRBJ2-3 TRBV5-1 . . CASSRPGTDTQYF TGCGCCAGCAGCCGCCCAGGGACAGATACGCAGTATTTT
TRBJ2-4 TRBV7-2 . . CASSFGWGVIQYF TGTGCCAGCAGCTTCGGCTGGGGGGTCATTCAGTACTTC
TRBJ1-1 TRBV7-2 few . CASSSGTFGKAFF TGTGCCAGCAGCTCCGGGACATTCGGAAAGGCTTTCTTT
TRBJ1-1 TRBV5-1 . . CASSPGHRNTEAFF TGCGCCAGCAGCCCGGGACACCGGAACACTGAAGCTTTCTTT
TRBJ2-2 TRBV27 . . CASTTTTGELFF TGTGCCAGCACCACTACCACCGGGGAGCTGTTTTTT
TRBJ2-7 TRBV7-2 . TRBD1 CASSLRDRTYEQYF TGTGCCAGCAGCTTACGGGACAGGACCTACGAGCAGTACTTC
TRBJ2-7 TRBV12-5 . TRBD1 CASGLNSTGSYEQYF TGTGCTAGTGGTTTGAACTCGACAGGGTCCTACGAGCAGTACTTC
TRBJ2-7 TRBV7-2 . . CASSSARVSYEQYF TGTGCCAGCAGCTCAGCACGGGTCTCCTACGAGCAGTACTTC
TRBJ1-3 TRBV6-5 . . CASSLGDSRHTIYF TGTGCCAGCAGCCTAGGCGACAGTAGACACACCATATATTTT
TRBJ2-5 TRBV11-2 few . CASSPRLVQETQYF TGTGCCAGCAGCCCACGACTAGTCCAAGAGACCCAGTACTTC
TRBJ2-7 TRBV28 . . CASSSIKTPAYEQYF TGTGCCAGCAGTTCAATAAAGACACCAGCCTACGAGCAGTACTTC
TRBJ2-7 TRBV27 . TRBD1 CASSRDRGYEQYF TGTGCCAGCAGCCGGGACAGGGGCTACGAGCAGTACTTC
TRBJ1-5 TRBV5-8 . TRBD1 CASSFGTGSYQPQHF TGTGCCAGCAGCTTTGGGACAGGGAGCTATCAGCCCCAGCATTTT
TRBJ1-1 TRBV7-2 . TRBD1 CASSLTGGITEAFF TGTGCCAGCAGCTTAACAGGGGGCATCACTGAAGCTTTCTTT
TRBJ2-7 TRBV2 . . CASSVDFSYEQYF TGTGCCAGCAGTGTCGACTTCTCCTACGAGCAGTACTTC
TRBJ1-5 TRBV30 . . CAWSTGPNQPQHF TGTGCCTGGAGTACAGGTCCGAATCAGCCCCAGCATTTT
TRBJ2-1 TRBV14 . TRBD2 CASSQDLLAGGLYNEQFF TGTGCCAGCAGCCAAGATCTACTAGCGGGAGGTCTGTACAATGAGCAGTTCTTC
TRBJ1-2 TRBV4-3 once TRBD1 CASSPLGQGFGYTF TGCGCCAGCAGCCCCCTGGGACAGGGGTTTGGCTACACCTTC
TRBJ1-2 TRBV6-6 . TRBD1 CASSPGTGLFSYGYTF TGTGCCAGCAGTCCCGGGACAGGTCTTTTCTCCTATGGCTACACCTTC
TRBJ1-2 TRBV18 few . CASAPSPGTYGYTF TGTGCCAGCGCGCCGTCTCCGGGGACTTATGGCTACACCTTC
TRBJ1-1 TRBV11-1 . . CASSLRGFKNTEAFF TGTGCCAGCAGCTTACGAGGTTTCAAGAACACTGAAGCTTTCTTT
TRBJ2-1 TRBV29-1 . . CSVEDRPERRGLNEQFF TGCAGCGTTGAAGATCGCCCGGAACGGAGGGGTCTCAATGAGCAGTTCTTC
TRBJ2-3 TRBV13 few TRBD1 CASSPRQGRSTDTQYF TGTGCCAGCAGCCCCCGACAGGGGCGAAGCACAGATACGCAGTATTTT
TRBJ2-1 TRBV18 . TRBD2 CASPPSVLAGNEQFF TGTGCCAGCCCACCATCTGTACTAGCGGGAAATGAGCAGTTCTTC
TRBJ1-1 TRBV27 . TRBD1 CASRGTGVLDTEAFF TGTGCCAGCAGGGGGACAGGGGTTTTAGACACTGAAGCTTTCTTT
TRBJ1-4 TRBV29-1 . . CSVGSPGGGAEKLFF TGCAGCGTTGGCTCCCCCGGGGGAGGGGCTGAAAAACTGTTTTTT
TRBJ2-7 TRBV29-1 . . CSVRDTDYEQYF TGCAGCGTCCGGGACACGGACTACGAGCAGTACTTC
TRBJ2-3 TRBV10-3 . TRBD1 CAIRALGTGTRDTQYF TGTGCCATCAGGGCGCTTGGGACAGGGACGAGAGATACGCAGTATTTT
TRBJ2-2 TRBV5-1 . TRBD2 CASRNLAGGDTGELFF TGCGCCAGCAGAAACCTAGCGGGAGGGGACACCGGGGAGCTGTTTTTT
TRBJ2-5 TRBV28 few TRBD2 CASSLDLAGLATETQYF TGTGCCAGCAGTTTAGACTTAGCAGGACTAGCGACCGAGACCCAGTACTTC
TRBJ1-6 TRBV11-2 once TRBD1 CASSTGTGRESPLHF TGTGCCAGCAGCACAGGGACAGGGCGGGAATCACCCCTCCACTTT